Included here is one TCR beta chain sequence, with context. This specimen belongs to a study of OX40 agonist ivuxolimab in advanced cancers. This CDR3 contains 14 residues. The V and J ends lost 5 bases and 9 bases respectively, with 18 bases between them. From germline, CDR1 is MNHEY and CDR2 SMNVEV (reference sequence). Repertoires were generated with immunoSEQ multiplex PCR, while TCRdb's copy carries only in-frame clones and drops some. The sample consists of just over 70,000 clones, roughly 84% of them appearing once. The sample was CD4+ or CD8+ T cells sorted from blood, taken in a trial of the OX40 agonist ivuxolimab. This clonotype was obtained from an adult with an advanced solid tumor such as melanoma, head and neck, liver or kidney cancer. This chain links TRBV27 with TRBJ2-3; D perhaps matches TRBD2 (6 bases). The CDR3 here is CASSPGLASLTQYF. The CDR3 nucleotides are TGTGCCAGCAGTCCCGGGCTAGCGAGCTTAACGCAGTATTTT.